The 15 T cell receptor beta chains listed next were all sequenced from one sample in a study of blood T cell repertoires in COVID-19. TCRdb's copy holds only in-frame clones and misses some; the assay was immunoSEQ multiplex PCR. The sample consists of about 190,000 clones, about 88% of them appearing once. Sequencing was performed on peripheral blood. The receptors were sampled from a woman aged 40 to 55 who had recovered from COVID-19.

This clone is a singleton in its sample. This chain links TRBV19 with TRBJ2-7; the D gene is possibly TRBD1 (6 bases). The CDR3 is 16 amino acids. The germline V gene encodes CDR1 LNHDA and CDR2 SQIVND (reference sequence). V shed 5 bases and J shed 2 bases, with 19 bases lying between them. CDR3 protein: CASSPETGALPYEQYF. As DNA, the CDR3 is TGTGCCAGTAGTCCCGAGACAGGCGCCCTACCCTACGAGCAGTACTTC. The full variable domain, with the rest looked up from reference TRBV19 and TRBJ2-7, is DGGITQSPKYLFRKEGQNVTLSCEQNLNHDAMYWYRQDPGQGLRLIYYSQIVNDFQKGDIAEGYSVSREKKESFPLTVTSAQKNPTAFYLCASSPETGALPYEQYFGPGTRLTVT.

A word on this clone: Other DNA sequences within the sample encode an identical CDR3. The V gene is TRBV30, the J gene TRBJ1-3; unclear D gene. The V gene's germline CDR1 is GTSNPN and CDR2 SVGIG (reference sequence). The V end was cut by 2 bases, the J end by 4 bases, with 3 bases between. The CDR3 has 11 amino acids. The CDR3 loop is CAWSRGNTIYF. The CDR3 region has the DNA TGTGCCTGGAGTCGGGGAAACACCATATATTTT. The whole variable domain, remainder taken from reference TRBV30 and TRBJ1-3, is SQTIHQWPATLVQPVGSPLSLECTVEGTSNPNLYWYRQAAGRGLQLLFYSVGIGQISSEVPQNLSASRPQDRQFILSSKKLLLSDSGFYLCAWSRGNTIYFGEGSWLTVV.

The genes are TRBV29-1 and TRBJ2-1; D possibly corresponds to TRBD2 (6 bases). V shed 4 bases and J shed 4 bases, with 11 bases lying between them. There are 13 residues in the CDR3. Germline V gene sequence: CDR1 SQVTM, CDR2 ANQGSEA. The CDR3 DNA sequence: TGCAGCGTTGGACTAGACCTATACAATGAGCAGTTCTTC. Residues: CSVGLDLYNEQFF.

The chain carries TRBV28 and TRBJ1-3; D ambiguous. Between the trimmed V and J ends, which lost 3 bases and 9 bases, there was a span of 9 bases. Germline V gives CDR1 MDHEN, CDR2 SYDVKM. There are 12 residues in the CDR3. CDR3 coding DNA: TGTGCCAGCAGTTTGCCCGGGAGCACCATATATTTT. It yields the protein CASSLPGSTIYF. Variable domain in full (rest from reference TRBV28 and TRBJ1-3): DVKVTQSSRYLVKRTGEKVFLECVQDMDHENMFWYRQDPGLGLRLIYFSYDVKMKEKGDIPEGYSVSREKKERFSLILESASTNQTSMYLCASSLPGSTIYFGEGSWLTVV.

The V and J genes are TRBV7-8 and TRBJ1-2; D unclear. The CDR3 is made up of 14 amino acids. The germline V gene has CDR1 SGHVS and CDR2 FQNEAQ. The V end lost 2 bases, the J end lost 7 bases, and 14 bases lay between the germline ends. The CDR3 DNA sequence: TGTGCCAGCAGCTTACCGGCGGGGTTGGGTGGCTACACCTTC. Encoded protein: CASSLPAGLGGYTF.

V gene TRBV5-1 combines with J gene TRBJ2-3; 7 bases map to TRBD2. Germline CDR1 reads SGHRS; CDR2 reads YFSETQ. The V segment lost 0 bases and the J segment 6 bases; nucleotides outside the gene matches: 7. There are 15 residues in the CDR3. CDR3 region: CASSLGRLALDTQYF. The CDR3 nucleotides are TGCGCCAGCAGCTTGGGTCGACTAGCCTTGGATACGCAGTATTTT. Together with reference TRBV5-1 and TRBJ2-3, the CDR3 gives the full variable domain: KAGVTQTPRYLIKTRGQQVTLSCSPISGHRSVSWYQQTPGQGLQFLFEYFSETQRNKGNFPGRFSGRQFSNSRSEMNVSTLELGDSALYLCASSLGRLALDTQYFGPGTRLTVL.

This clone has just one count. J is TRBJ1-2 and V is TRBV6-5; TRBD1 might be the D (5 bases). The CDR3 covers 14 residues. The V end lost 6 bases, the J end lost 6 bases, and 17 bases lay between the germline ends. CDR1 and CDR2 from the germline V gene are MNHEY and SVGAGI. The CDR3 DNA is TGTGCCAGCAGCCAGGTCCAGGGTAATCATGGCTACACCTTC. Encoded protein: CASSQVQGNHGYTF.

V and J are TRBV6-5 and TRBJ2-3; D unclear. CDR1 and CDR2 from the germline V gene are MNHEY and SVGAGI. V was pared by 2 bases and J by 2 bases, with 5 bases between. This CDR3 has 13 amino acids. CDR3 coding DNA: TGTGCCAGCAGTTACCGGTACACAGATACGCAGTATTTT. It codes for CASSYRYTDTQYF.

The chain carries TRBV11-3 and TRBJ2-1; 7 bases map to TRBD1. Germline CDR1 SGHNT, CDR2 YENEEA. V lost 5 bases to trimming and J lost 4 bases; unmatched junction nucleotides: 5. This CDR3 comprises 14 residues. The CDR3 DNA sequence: TGTGCCAGCAGCCCATGGACAGGTTACAATGAGCAGTTCTTC. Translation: CASSPWTGYNEQFF.

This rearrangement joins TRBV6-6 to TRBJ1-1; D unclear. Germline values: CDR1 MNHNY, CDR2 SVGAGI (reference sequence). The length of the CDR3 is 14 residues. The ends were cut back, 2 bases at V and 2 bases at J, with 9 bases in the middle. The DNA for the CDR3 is TGTGCCAGCAGTTACGCCGAAACTAACACTGAAGCTTTCTTT. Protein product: CASSYAETNTEAFF.

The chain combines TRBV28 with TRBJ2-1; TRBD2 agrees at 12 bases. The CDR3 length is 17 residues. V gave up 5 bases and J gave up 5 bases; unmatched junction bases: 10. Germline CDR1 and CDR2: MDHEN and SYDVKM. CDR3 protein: CASSPIPRTSGNNEQFF. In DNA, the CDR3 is TGTGCCAGCAGTCCCATACCTCGGACTAGCGGGAACAATGAGCAGTTCTTC. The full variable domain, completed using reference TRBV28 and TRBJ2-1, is DVKVTQSSRYLVKRTGEKVFLECVQDMDHENMFWYRQDPGLGLRLIYFSYDVKMKEKGDIPEGYSVSREKKERFSLILESASTNQTSMYLCASSPIPRTSGNNEQFFGPGTRLTVL.

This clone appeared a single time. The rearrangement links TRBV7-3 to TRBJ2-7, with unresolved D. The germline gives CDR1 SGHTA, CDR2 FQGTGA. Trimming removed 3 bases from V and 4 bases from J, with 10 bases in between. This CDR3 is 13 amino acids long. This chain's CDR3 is CASSFARGYEQYF. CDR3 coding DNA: TGTGCCAGCAGCTTCGCACGAGGATACGAGCAGTACTTC.

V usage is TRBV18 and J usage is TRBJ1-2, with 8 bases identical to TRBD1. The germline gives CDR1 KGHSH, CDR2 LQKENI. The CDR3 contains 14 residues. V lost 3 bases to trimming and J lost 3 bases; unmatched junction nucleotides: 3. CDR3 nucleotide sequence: TGTGCCAGCTCACCGGACAGGGTGCACTATGGCTACACCTTC. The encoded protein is CASSPDRVHYGYTF.

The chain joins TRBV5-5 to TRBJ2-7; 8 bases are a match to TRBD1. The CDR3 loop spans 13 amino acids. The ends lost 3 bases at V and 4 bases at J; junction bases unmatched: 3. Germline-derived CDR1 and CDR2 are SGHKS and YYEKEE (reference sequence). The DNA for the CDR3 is TGTGCCAGCAGCTCATGGACAGGGTACGAGCAGTACTTC. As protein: CASSSWTGYEQYF. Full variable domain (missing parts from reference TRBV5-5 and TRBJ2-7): DAGVTQSPTHLIKTRGQQVTLRCSPISGHKSVSWYQQVLGQGPQFIFQYYEKEERGRGNFPDRFSARQFPNYSSELNVNALLLGDSALYLCASSSWTGYEQYFGPGTRLTVT.

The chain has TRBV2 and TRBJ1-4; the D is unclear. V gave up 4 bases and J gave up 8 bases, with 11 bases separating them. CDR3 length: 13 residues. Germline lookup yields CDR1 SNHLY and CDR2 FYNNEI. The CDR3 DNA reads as TGTGCCAGCAGTGCTCGGCAGGCCGAAAAACTGTTTTTT. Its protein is CASSARQAEKLFF.